Listed below are T cell receptor beta chains from one sample, sequenced in a study of blood T cell repertoires in COVID-19. Using immunoSEQ multiplex PCR, the repertoire was profiled, and TCRdb retains in-frame clones only, with some absent. The repertoire holds roughly 120,000 clones, about 83% seen once, with 6.2% in the top ten. Sequenced: peripheral blood. Receptor source: an older man with acute or convalescent COVID-19. Each CDR3 is given without its conserved first and last residue. D genes are given only for firm matches.

d_gene	v_gene	j_gene	CDR3aa
-	TRBV7-9	TRBJ1-3	ASSNLGNTIY
-	TRBV7-6	TRBJ2-1	ASSFSRTPYSEQF
-	TRBV7-9	TRBJ2-2	ATPLGGQYTGELF
-	TRBV5-5	TRBJ2-7	ASSGEVLSEQY
TRBD2	TRBV9	TRBJ2-1	ASSVATSGSISYNEQF
TRBD1	TRBV10-3	TRBJ2-1	AISPRQGASPSNEQF
-	TRBV7-9	TRBJ1-1	ASSFDLVTEAF
-	TRBV15	TRBJ1-5	ATSSSRVQPQH
-	TRBV21-1	TRBJ1-4	ASSKVDQGTATNEKLF
TRBD2	TRBV7-8	TRBJ2-2	ASRDPSGGTGELF
-	TRBV11-2	TRBJ2-7	ASSLVSYEQY
-	TRBV10-3	TRBJ1-5	AISESPGGNQPQH
-	TRBV7-9	TRBJ2-7	ASSLANSYEQY
TRBD1	TRBV19	TRBJ2-7	ASKPSGTGGEQY
TRBD1	TRBV5-1	TRBJ2-3	ASSLEQGSTDTQY
TRBD1	TRBV19	TRBJ1-4	ASSESGTGEFKEKLF
-	TRBV7-9	TRBJ2-5	ASSLGRGQETQY
-	TRBV9	TRBJ2-6	ASSVQGIGANVLT
-	TRBV6-6	TRBJ2-7	ASSYRDSNEQY
TRBD1	TRBV3-1/TRBV3-2	TRBJ2-5	ASSRYRGQEETQY
TRBD1	TRBV7-3	TRBJ2-7	ASSLKGGQGYEQY
TRBD1	TRBV18	TRBJ1-2	ASSPAGTANYYGYT
TRBD1	TRBV28	TRBJ1-6	ASGQGGVNSPLH
-	TRBV18	TRBJ1-1	ASSPPGRLNTEAF
-	TRBV30	TRBJ1-2	AWSGLLGYT
TRBD1	TRBV6-6	TRBJ1-5	ASSYEGQGGNQPQH
TRBD1	TRBV6-6	TRBJ1-1	ASTSQGANEAF
-	TRBV27	TRBJ1-4	ASSLGGQINEKLF
-	TRBV18	TRBJ1-5	ASSSGRGVGQPQH
-	TRBV25-1	TRBJ2-7	ASSDRETADEQY
-	TRBV6-1	TRBJ2-7	ASRDRSVAYEQY
-	TRBV7-6	TRBJ1-3	ASTLGPGQPIY
-	TRBV9	TRBJ2-3	ASSTGGRTDTQY
TRBD1	TRBV6-5	TRBJ1-2	ASSQDRSGYT
TRBD2	TRBV6-2/TRBV6-3	TRBJ2-1	ASSHPRTSGYNEQF
-	TRBV6-5	TRBJ1-5	ASSYRAGQPQH
-	TRBV7-2	TRBJ2-3	ATRWGGFSTDTQY
-	TRBV29-1	TRBJ2-1	SVVQRAGASNNEQF
TRBD1	TRBV29-1	TRBJ2-4	SVRGQGKNIQY
TRBD2	TRBV10-3	TRBJ2-7	AIRPSGGSYEQY
TRBD1	TRBV9	TRBJ1-4	ASSVGGRGDEKLF
TRBD2	TRBV13	TRBJ2-2	ASSLEAGVNTGELF
-	TRBV14	TRBJ2-6	ASSVGGSVANVLT
TRBD2	TRBV28	TRBJ2-1	ASTRTSGANEQF
TRBD1	TRBV2	TRBJ2-7	ASRRQGNSYEQY
-	TRBV6-2/TRBV6-3	TRBJ1-5	ASSSVLGLVGNQPQH
TRBD1	TRBV3-1/TRBV3-2	TRBJ2-7	ASSVGQGGYEQY
TRBD2	TRBV28	TRBJ2-5	ASSSGSPRETQY
-	TRBV6-5	TRBJ2-7	ASSYGSGVYEQY
-	TRBV9	TRBJ1-2	ASSVEVQGRLYGYT
-	TRBV10-3	TRBJ1-2	AIRSSGGDGYT